A single T cell receptor beta chain is shown here with its context. Its antigen is as yet unknown. The CDR3 totals 15 residues. Between the trimmed V and J ends, which lost 4 bases and 1 base, there was a span of 13 bases. CDR1 is LNHDA, CDR2 SQIVND, per germline (reference sequence). The data derive from a study of beta chain features in type 1 diabetes. Study results and caveats: High-TCR-expressing cells could be over-represented by cDNA sequencing.

What was sequenced were expressed TCRB transcripts, since all of the isolated RNA had been reverse transcribed. There were about 3.6 million reads on average in the naive, central memory and regulatory T cell samples. Data came from immunoSEQ multiplex PCR; TCRdb stores just in-frame clones and leaves some out. The data hold about 370,000 clones, with approximately 15% observed a single time. This clonotype was sampled from a woman aged 18-29 years in good health. V is TRBV19 and J is TRBJ1-2, with D maybe TRBD1 (5 bases). The sequencing input was naive CD4+ T cells from blood. In DNA, the CDR3 is TGTGCCAGTAGTAGCCCCAGGGAAGGTAACTATGGCTACACCTTC. Translation gives CASSSPREGNYGYTF.